These T cell receptor beta chains were read from a single sample in a study of control samples from healthy donors and cancer patients. TCRdb keeps only in-frame clones here, not all; method: immunoSEQ multiplex PCR. The sample includes over 80,000 clones, 79% of them seen just once. The source material was blood. These receptors originate from a woman aged 30 to 39 in good health. Both conserved end residues are part of each CDR3. D genes are given only for firm matches. The listing skips clone size in some rows; elsewhere it reads once, few, many or a size class.

d_call,v_call,j_call,clone_size,cdr3_aa,cdr3_nt
TRBD1,TRBV9,TRBJ2-7,-,CASILKSGTGAYEQYF,TGTGCCAGCATCCTAAAGTCCGGGACAGGGGCCTACGAGCAGTACTTC
-,TRBV20-1,TRBJ2-5,few,CSARGLETQYF,TGCAGTGCTAGAGGTTTGGAGACCCAGTACTTC
-,TRBV10-3,TRBJ1-2,-,CAISEPRPGYYGYTF,TGTGCCATCAGTGAGCCCCGTCCAGGGTACTATGGCTACACCTTC
-,TRBV19,TRBJ2-7,once,CASSIGWGSTYEQYF,TGTGCCAGTAGTATAGGGTGGGGGTCAACCTACGAGCAGTACTTC
-,TRBV7-2,TRBJ2-3,-,CASSLSWSTDTQYF,TGTGCCAGCAGCTTAAGTTGGAGCACAGATACGCAGTATTTT
-,TRBV10-3,TRBJ1-1,-,CAIKAGGGNTEAFF,TGTGCCATCAAGGCCGGGGGGGGAAACACTGAAGCTTTCTTT
TRBD1,TRBV5-6,TRBJ2-4,-,CASRSLGDSKNIQYF,TGTGCCAGCAGATCTCTCGGGGACAGTAAAAACATTCAGTACTTC
-,TRBV6-5,TRBJ2-7,once,CASSNGYEQYF,TGTGCCAGCAGTAACGGTTACGAGCAGTACTTC
TRBD1,TRBV5-1,TRBJ1-1,-,CASTLSGTGTGNTEAFF,TGCGCCAGCACTCTATCCGGGACAGGAACGGGCAACACTGAAGCTTTCTTT
-,TRBV7-2,TRBJ1-1,-,CASSLARWGRGEAFF,TGTGCCAGCAGCTTAGCGCGCTGGGGGCGGGGTGAAGCTTTCTTT
TRBD1,TRBV7-9,TRBJ1-2,many,CASSRTGTGVEGYTF,TGTGCCAGCAGCCGTACCGGGACAGGGGTGGAAGGCTACACCTTC
-,TRBV5-1,TRBJ1-2,-,CASSPDTPNYGYTF,TGCGCCAGCAGCCCCGACACCCCTAACTATGGCTACACCTTC
-,TRBV25-1,TRBJ2-7,-,CASSESGGVYSYEQYF,TGTGCCAGCAGTGAATCCGGCGGGGTTTACTCCTACGAGCAGTACTTC
-,TRBV19,TRBJ1-5,-,CASSAGRQVYSNQPQHF,TGTGCCAGTAGTGCCGGTAGACAGGTTTATAGCAATCAGCCCCAGCATTTT
TRBD1,TRBV10-3,TRBJ1-1,once,CAISVDRGNTEAFF,TGTGCCATCAGTGTAGACAGGGGTAACACTGAAGCTTTCTTT
-,TRBV30,TRBJ1-1,-,CASEGLDTEAFF,TGTGCCAGTGAGGGGCTCGATACTGAAGCTTTCTTT
-,TRBV4-3,TRBJ1-2,-,CASSQGLRIGGYGYTF,TGCGCCAGCAGCCAAGGCCTAAGAATCGGGGGATATGGCTACACCTTC
-,TRBV19,TRBJ2-7,few,CASSTTWGSYEQYF,TGTGCCAGTAGCACCACCTGGGGCTCCTACGAGCAGTACTTC
-,TRBV3-1/TRBV3-2,TRBJ2-6,-,CASSQGLGGGASGANVLTF,TGTGCCAGCAGCCAAGGCCTTGGAGGGGGCGCCTCTGGGGCCAACGTCCTGACTTTC
-,TRBV5-1,TRBJ1-1,few,CASSLKGPTEAFF,TGCGCCAGCAGCTTGAAGGGGCCCACTGAAGCTTTCTTT
-,TRBV6-4,TRBJ1-3,-,CASSERGRDTIYF,TGTGCCAGCAGTGAAAGAGGGAGGGACACCATATATTTT
-,TRBV12-5,TRBJ1-1,-,CATGIMNTEAFF,TGTGCTACGGGGATTATGAACACTGAAGCTTTCTTT
-,TRBV3-1/TRBV3-2,TRBJ2-7,-,CASSQGHEQYF,TGTGCCAGCAGCCAAGGCCACGAGCAGTACTTC
TRBD2,TRBV2,TRBJ2-5,-,CASSELLAGVETQYF,TGTGCCAGCAGTGAACTACTAGCGGGGGTAGAGACCCAGTACTTC
TRBD1,TRBV7-9,TRBJ2-7,-,CASSPRDRVWGCEQYF,TGTGCCAGCAGCCCGCGGGACAGGGTATGGGGTTGCGAGCAGTACTTC
-,TRBV5-6,TRBJ1-2,many,CASSLGPGSNYGYTF,TGTGCCAGCAGCTTGGGCCCGGGCAGCAACTATGGCTACACCTTC
-,TRBV11-2,TRBJ1-2,once,CATIRPGGHGYTF,TGTGCCACCATCCGGCCAGGCGGGCACGGCTACACCTTC
TRBD1,TRBV5-1,TRBJ2-5,-,CASSVGQAEETQYF,TGCGCCAGCAGCGTAGGACAGGCTGAAGAGACCCAGTACTTC
-,TRBV7-2,TRBJ2-1,-,CASSWEQARNEQFF,TGTGCCAGCAGCTGGGAACAGGCGCGGAATGAGCAGTTCTTC
-,TRBV7-3,TRBJ1-1,few,CASSLFGVGEEAFF,TGTGCCAGCAGCTTATTTGGTGTGGGGGAGGAAGCTTTCTTT
-,TRBV30,TRBJ1-1,-,CAWSVQGSTEAFF,TGTGCCTGGAGTGTACAGGGCAGCACTGAAGCTTTCTTT
TRBD2,TRBV11-2,TRBJ2-7,-,CASSPGLAGGSEQYF,TGTGCCAGCAGCCCGGGACTAGCGGGTGGTAGCGAGCAGTACTTC
-,TRBV6-5,TRBJ2-7,-,CASSDSYDPTYEQYF,TGTGCCAGCAGTGACTCCTACGATCCAACCTACGAGCAGTACTTC
-,TRBV5-1,TRBJ1-1,-,CASSSVVTGEAFF,TGCGCCAGCAGCTCAGTTGTGACAGGCGAAGCTTTCTTT
-,TRBV5-4,TRBJ2-4,once,CASSRWTEKNIQYF,TGTGCCAGCAGCCGGTGGACGGAAAAAAACATTCAGTACTTC
-,TRBV10-2,TRBJ2-2,-,CASSPAGTGELFF,TGCGCCAGCTCCCCCGCCGGGACCGGGGAGCTGTTTTTT
-,TRBV15,TRBJ1-1,-,CATSRAGITEAFF,TGTGCCACCAGCAGAGCTGGGATAACTGAAGCTTTCTTT
TRBD1,TRBV11-2,TRBJ1-4,-,CASSYRGNYGKLFF,TGTGCCAGCAGCTACAGGGGGAATTATGGAAAACTGTTTTTT
-,TRBV6-1,TRBJ1-2,once,CASSEGGAGNGYTF,TGTGCCAGCAGTGAAGGGGGGGCAGGTAATGGCTACACCTTC
-,TRBV11-3,TRBJ2-2,-,CASSLGLNTGELFF,TGTGCCAGCAGTTTAGGGTTAAACACCGGGGAGCTGTTTTTT
-,TRBV4-2,TRBJ1-1,-,CASSQEAERTEAFF,TGTGCCAGCAGCCAAGAAGCGGAGAGGACTGAAGCTTTCTTT
TRBD1,TRBV27,TRBJ1-2,-,CASSPGQSLFGGYGYTF,TGTGCCAGCAGCCCGGGACAGTCCCTATTTGGGGGCTATGGCTACACCTTC
-,TRBV6-6,TRBJ2-3,-,CASSSPDTDTQYF,TGTGCCAGCAGCTCCCCCGACACAGATACGCAGTATTTT
-,TRBV13,TRBJ1-1,-,CASSSLRVPNTEAFF,TGTGCCAGCAGCTCCCTCAGGGTCCCGAACACTGAAGCTTTCTTT
-,TRBV15,TRBJ1-4,-,CATSLGWEKLFF,TGTGCCACCTCCCTGGGGTGGGAAAAACTGTTTTTT
-,TRBV11-1,TRBJ2-1,-,CASSLQAYNEQFF,TGTGCCAGCAGCCTGCAAGCTTACAATGAGCAGTTCTTC
TRBD1,TRBV6-6,TRBJ1-1,-,CASRGRDRDRTEAFF,TGTGCCAGCAGGGGGCGGGACAGGGACCGGACTGAAGCTTTCTTT
-,TRBV30,TRBJ2-1,few,CAWSGGNDEQFF,TGTGCCTGGAGTGGAGGGAACGATGAGCAGTTCTTC
-,TRBV12-5,TRBJ1-1,-,CASGLAYSNTEAFF,TGTGCTAGTGGTTTGGCCTATTCGAACACTGAAGCTTTCTTT
-,TRBV11-2,TRBJ2-5,-,CASSFGRRETQYF,TGTGCCAGCAGCTTCGGCCGGAGAGAGACCCAGTACTTC
TRBD2,TRBV10-3,TRBJ2-2,-,CAISTAGDGGELFF,TGTGCCATCAGCACGGCGGGGGACGGCGGGGAGCTGTTTTTT
TRBD1,TRBV27,TRBJ1-1,-,CASSLAWDRVTEAFF,TGTGCCAGCAGTTTAGCATGGGACAGGGTGACTGAAGCTTTCTTT
-,TRBV2,TRBJ1-4,once,CASSVWAPREKLFF,TGTGCCAGCAGTGTGTGGGCGCCGAGGGAAAAACTGTTTTTT
-,TRBV5-8,TRBJ1-3,-,CASSLVGRVGNTIYF,TGTGCCAGCAGCTTGGTTGGGAGAGTAGGAAACACCATATATTTT
TRBD2,TRBV20-1,TRBJ2-3,-,CSASEPRAGGDTQYF,TGCAGTGCTAGTGAGCCCCGAGCGGGGGGGGATACGCAGTATTTT